This T cell receptor (beta chain) emerged from a study of T cell responses to AZD1222 COVID-19 vaccine. With regard to this clone: Its antigen is unknown.

The assay was immunoSEQ multiplex PCR, and TCRdb's table has in-frame clones only and misses some. The repertoire holds about 130,000 clones, with roughly 90% as singletons. The CDR3 is 16 residues long. Trimming shortened V by 0 bases and J by 3 bases, and 15 bases separated the two germline ends. Germline CDR1 SGHDT, CDR2 YYEEEE. Whole-study findings and limits: Unmutated regions of variants are reportedly targeted by nearly half of spike-specific TCRs. With two AZD1222 doses given, Spike-specific TCR breadth and depth both rose. CD4 TCRs associated with vaccination spanned spike, dominating at 160-218 and 743-854. Clonal diversity was possibly underestimated; the donors were predominantly white British and more often female.

This chain joins TRBV5-6 and TRBJ1-2; D is unclear. This sample comprised peripheral blood, obtained 28 days after the second AZD1222 dose. The sequence came from an adult who received the AZD1222 COVID-19 vaccine. The CDR3 reads CASSLGVGSSHYGYTF. The CDR3 DNA reads as TGTGCCAGCAGCTTGGGGGTTGGGAGCTCACACTATGGCTACACCTTC.